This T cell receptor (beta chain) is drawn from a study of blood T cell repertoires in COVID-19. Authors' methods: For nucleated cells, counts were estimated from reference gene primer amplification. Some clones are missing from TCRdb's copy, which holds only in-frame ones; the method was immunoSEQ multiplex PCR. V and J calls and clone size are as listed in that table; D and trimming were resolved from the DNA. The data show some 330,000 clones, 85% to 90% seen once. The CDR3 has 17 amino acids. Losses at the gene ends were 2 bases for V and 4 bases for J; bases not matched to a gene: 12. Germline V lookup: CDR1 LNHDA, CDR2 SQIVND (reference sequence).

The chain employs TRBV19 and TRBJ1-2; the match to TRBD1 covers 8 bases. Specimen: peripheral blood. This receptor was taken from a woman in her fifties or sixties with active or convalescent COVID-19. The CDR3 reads CASSIPIRPGGAYGYTF. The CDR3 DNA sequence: TGTGCCAGTAGTATACCTATTCGGCCAGGGGGCGCCTATGGCTACACCTTC.